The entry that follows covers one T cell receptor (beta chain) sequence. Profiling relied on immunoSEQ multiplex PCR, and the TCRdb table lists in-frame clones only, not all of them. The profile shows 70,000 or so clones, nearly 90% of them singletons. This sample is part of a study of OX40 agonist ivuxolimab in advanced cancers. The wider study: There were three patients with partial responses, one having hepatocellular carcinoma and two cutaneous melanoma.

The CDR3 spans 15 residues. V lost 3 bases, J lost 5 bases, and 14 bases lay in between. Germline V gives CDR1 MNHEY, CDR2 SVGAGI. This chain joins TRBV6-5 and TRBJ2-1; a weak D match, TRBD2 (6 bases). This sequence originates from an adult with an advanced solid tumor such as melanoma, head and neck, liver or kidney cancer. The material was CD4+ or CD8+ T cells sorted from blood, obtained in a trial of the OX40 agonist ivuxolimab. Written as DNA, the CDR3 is TGTGCCAGCAGTTATGGGAGGAGGGGAAACAATGAGCAGTTCTTC. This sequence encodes CASSYGRRGNNEQFF.